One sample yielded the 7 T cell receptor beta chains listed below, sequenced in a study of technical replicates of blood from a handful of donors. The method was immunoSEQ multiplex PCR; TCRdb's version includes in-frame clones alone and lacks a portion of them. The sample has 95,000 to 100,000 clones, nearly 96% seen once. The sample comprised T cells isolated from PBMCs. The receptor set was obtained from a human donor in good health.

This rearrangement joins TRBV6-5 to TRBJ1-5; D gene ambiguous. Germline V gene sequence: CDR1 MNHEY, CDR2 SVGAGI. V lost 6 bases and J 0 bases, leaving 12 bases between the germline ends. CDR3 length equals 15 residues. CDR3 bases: TGTGCCAGCAGGCTGACACCGTATAGCAATCAGCCCCAGCATTTT. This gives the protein CASRLTPYSNQPQHF.

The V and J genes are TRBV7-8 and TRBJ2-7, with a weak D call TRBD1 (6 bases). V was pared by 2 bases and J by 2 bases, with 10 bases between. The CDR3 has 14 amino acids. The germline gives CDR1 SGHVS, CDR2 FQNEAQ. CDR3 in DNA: TGTGCCAGCAGCTTACAGGGGTTACCCTACGAGCAGTACTTC. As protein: CASSLQGLPYEQYF.

The CDR3 is CASSKGREGYTF. CDR3 sequence (DNA): TGTGCCAGTAGTAAGGGTCGGGAAGGCTACACCTTC. V usage is TRBV19 and J usage is TRBJ1-2, with unresolved D. There are 12 residues in the CDR3. V lost 4 bases, J lost 8 bases, and 11 bases lay in between. Per germline, CDR1 LNHDA and CDR2 SQIVND (reference sequence).

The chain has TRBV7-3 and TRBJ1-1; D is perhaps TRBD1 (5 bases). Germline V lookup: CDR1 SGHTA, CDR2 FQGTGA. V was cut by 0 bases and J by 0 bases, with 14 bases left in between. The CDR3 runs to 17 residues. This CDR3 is CASSLTGQALLNTEAFF. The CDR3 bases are TGTGCCAGCAGCTTAACGGGGCAGGCCCTCCTGAACACTGAAGCTTTCTTT.

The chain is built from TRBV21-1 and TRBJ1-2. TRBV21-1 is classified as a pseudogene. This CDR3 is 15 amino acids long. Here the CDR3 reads CASSTGSKGAEGYTF. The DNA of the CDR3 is TGTGCCAGCAGTACCGGGAGCAAAGGGGCTGAAGGCTACACCTTC.

The CDR3 here is CAWSKGPGTEAFF. In nucleotides, the CDR3 is TGTGCCTGGAGTAAAGGGCCGGGGACTGAAGCTTTCTTT. The chain joins TRBV30 to TRBJ1-1; D unclear. CDR1 is GTSNPN, CDR2 SVGIG, per germline (reference sequence). The CDR3 extends over 13 amino acids. Trimming took off 2 bases at V and 5 bases at J, with 12 bases between the two ends. Variable domain in full (rest from reference TRBV30 and TRBJ1-1): SQTIHQWPATLVQPVGSPLSLECTVEGTSNPNLYWYRQAAGRGLQLLFYSVGIGQISSEVPQNLSASRPQDRQFILSSKKLLLSDSGFYLCAWSKGPGTEAFFGQGTRLTVV.

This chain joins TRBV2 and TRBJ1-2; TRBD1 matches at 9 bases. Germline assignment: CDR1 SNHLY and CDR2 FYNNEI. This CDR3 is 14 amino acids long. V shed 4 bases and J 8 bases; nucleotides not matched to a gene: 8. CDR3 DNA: TGTGCCAGCAGTGCCGGGACAGGGATTGGGGGCTACACCTTC. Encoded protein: CASSAGTGIGGYTF.